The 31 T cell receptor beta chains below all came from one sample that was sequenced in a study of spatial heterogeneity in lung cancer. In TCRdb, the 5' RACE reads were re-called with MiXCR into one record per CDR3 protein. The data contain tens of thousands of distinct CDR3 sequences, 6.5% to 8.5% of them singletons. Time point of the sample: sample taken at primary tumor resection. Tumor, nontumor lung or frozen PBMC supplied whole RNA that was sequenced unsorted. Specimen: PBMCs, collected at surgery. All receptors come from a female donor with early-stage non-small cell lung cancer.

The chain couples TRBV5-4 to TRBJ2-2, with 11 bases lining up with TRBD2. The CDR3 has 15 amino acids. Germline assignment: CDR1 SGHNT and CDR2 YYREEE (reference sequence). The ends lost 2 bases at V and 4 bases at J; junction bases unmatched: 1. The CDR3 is CASSFTSGGTGELFF. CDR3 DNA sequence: TGTGCCAGCAGCTTTACTAGCGGGGGCACCGGGGAGCTGTTTTTT.

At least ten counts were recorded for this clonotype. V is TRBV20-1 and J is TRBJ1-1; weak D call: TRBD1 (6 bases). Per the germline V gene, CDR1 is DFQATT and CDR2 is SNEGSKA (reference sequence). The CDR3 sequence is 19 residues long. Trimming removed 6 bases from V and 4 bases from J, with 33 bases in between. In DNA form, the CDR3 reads TGCAGTGCCCCCGCAACACGCCAGGGTAACAGAGGGGGTCGCACTGAAGCTTTCTTT. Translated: CSAPATRQGNRGGRTEAFF.

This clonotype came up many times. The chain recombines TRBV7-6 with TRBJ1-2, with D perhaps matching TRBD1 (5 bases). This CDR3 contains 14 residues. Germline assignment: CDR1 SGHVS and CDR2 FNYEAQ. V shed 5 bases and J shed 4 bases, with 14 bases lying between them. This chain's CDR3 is CASSPLPGTYGYTF. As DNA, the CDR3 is TGTGCCAGCAGCCCCCTACCAGGGACCTATGGCTACACCTTC. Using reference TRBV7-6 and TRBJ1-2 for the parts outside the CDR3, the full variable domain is GAGVSQSPRYKVTKRGQDVALRCDPISGHVSLYWYRQALGQGPEFLTYFNYEAQQDKSGLPNDRFSAERPEGSISTLTIQRTEQRDSAMYRCASSPLPGTYGYTFGSGTRLTVV.

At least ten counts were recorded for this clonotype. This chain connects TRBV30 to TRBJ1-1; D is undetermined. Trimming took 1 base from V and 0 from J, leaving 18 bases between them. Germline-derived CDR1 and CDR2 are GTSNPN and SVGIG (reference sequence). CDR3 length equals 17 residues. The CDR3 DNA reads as TGTGCCTGGAGTGCTGCTAACAGCCAGTTTATGAACACTGAAGCTTTCTTT. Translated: CAWSAANSQFMNTEAFF.

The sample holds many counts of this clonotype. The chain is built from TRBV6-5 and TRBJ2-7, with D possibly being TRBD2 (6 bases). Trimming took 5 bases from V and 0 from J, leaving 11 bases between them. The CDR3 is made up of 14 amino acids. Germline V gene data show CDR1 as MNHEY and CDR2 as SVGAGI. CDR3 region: CASSRGIPSYEQYF. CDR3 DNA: TGTGCCAGCAGTCGGGGGATCCCCTCCTACGAGCAGTACTTC.

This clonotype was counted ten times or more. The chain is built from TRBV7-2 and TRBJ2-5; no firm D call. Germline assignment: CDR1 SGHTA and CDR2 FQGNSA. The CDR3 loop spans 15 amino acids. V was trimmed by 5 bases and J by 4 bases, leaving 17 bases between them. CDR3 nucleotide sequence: TGTGCCAGCAGCCAGCAATCCGATAGGGTAGAGACCCAGTACTTC. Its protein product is CASSQQSDRVETQYF.

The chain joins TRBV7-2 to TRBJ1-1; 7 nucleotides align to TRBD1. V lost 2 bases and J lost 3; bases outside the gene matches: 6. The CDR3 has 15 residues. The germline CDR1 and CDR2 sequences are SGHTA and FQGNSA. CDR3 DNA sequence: TGTGCCAGCAGCTTAAAGACAGGGTCCTACACTGAAGCTTTCTTT. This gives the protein CASSLKTGSYTEAFF.

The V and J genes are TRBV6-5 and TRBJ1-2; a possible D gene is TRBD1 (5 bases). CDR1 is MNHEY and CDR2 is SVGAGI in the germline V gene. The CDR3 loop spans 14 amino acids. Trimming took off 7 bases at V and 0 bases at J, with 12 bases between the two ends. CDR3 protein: CASTQGYANYGYTF. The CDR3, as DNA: TGTGCCAGCACTCAGGGTTACGCTAACTATGGCTACACCTTC.

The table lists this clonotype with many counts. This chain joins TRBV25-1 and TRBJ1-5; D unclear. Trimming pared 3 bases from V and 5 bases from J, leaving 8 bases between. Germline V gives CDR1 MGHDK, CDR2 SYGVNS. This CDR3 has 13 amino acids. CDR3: CASSDRGYQPQHF. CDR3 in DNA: TGTGCCAGCAGTGATCGGGGTTATCAGCCCCAGCATTTT.

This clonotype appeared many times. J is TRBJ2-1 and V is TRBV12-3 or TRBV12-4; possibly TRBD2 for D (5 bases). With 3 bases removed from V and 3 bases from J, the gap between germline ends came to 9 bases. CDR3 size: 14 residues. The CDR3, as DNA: TGTGCCAGCAGTTTTAGGAGCGGCTACAATGAGCAGTTCTTC. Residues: CASSFRSGYNEQFF.

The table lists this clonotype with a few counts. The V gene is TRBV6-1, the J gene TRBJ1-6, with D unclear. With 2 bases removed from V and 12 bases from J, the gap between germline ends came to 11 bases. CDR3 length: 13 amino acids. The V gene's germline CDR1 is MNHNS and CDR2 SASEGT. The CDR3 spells CASSENGQLPLHF. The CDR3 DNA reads TGTGCCAGCAGTGAAAATGGGCAGTTACCCCTCCACTTT.

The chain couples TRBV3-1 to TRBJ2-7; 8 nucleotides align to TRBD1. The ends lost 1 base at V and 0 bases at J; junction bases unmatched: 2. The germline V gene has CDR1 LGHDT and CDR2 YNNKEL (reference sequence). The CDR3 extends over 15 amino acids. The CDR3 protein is CASSQGDRSSYEQYF. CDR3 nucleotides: TGTGCCAGCAGCCAAGGGGACAGGAGCTCCTACGAGCAGTACTTC.

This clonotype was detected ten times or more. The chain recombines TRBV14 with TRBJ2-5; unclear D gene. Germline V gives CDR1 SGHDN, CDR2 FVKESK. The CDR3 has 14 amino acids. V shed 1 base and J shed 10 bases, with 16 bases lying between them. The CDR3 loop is CASSQVRAGRFQYF. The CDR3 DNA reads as TGTGCCAGCAGCCAAGTTCGGGCAGGACGGTTCCAGTACTTC.

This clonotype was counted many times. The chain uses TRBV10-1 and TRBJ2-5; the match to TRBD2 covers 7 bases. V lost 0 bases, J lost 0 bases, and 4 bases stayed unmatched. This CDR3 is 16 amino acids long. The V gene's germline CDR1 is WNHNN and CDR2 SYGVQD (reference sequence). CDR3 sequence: CASSESREEYQETQYF. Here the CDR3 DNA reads TGCGCCAGCAGTGAGTCCCGGGAGGAGTACCAAGAGACCCAGTACTTC.

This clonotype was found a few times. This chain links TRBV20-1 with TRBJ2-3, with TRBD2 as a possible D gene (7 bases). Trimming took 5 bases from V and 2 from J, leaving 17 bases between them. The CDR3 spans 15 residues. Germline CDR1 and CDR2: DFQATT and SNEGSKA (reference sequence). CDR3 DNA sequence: TGCAGTGCTTTCATAGGGGGAGGGGCCACAGATACGCAGTATTTT. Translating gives CSAFIGGGATDTQYF.

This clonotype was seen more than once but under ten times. CDR3 protein: CATSRDGTDYGYTF. The CDR3 DNA reads as TGTGCCACCAGCAGAGACGGGACAGACTATGGCTACACCTTC. The V and J genes are TRBV15 and TRBJ1-2; 7 nucleotides line up with TRBD1. The CDR3 runs to 14 residues. Germline loops: CDR1 LNHNV, CDR2 YYDKDF (reference sequence). V lost 0 bases, J lost 3 bases, and 1 base stayed unmatched. The whole variable domain, filled in from reference TRBV15 and TRBJ1-2, reads DAMVIQNPRYQVTQFGKPVTLSCSQTLNHNVMYWYQQKSSQAPKLLFHYYDKDFNNEADTPDNFQSRRPNTSFCFLDIRSPGLGDTAMYLCATSRDGTDYGYTFGSGTRLTVV.

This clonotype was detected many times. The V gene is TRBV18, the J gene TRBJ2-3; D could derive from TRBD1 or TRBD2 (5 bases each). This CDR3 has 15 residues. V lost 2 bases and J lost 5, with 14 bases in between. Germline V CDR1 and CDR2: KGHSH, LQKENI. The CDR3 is CASSPVMRGQDTQYF. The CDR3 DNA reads TGTGCCAGCTCACCAGTCATGAGGGGCCAAGATACGCAGTATTTT.

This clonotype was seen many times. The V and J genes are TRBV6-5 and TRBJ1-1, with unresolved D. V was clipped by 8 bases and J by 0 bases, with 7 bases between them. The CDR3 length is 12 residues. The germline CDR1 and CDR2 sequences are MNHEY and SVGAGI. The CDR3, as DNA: TGTGCCAGCGGAGAGATGAACACTGAAGCTTTCTTT. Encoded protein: CASGEMNTEAFF.

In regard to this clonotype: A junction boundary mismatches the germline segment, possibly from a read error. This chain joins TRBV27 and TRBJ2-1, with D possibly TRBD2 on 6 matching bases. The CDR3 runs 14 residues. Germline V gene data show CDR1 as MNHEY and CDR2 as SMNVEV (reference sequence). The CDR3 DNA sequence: TGTGCCAGCAGTTTATCCCTGCGGGGACGTGAGCAGATCTTC. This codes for CASSLSLRGREQIF.

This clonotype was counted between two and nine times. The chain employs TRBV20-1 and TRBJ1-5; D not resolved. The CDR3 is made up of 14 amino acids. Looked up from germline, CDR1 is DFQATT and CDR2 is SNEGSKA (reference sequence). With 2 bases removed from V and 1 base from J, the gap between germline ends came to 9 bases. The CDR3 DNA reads TGCAGTGCTAGAAAGGGTATGAGCAATCAGCCCCAGCATTTT. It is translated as CSARKGMSNQPQHF.

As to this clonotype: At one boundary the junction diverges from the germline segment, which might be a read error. CDR3 region: CASRLAAGAVNTEAFF. The CDR3 coding sequence is TGTGCCAGCAGGTTAGCGGCGGGGGCGGTGAACACTGAAGCTTTCTTT. The gene calls are TRBV7-2 and TRBJ1-1; TRBD1 is a possible D gene (6 bases). The CDR3 has 16 residues. Germline V lookup: CDR1 SGHTA, CDR2 FQGNSA.

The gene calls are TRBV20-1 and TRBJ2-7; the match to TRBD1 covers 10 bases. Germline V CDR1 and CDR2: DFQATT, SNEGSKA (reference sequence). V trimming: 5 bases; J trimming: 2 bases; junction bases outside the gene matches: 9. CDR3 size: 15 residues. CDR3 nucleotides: TGCAGTGCTTCCCACGGAGGGACAGGGGCCTACGAGCAGTACTTC. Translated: CSASHGGTGAYEQYF.

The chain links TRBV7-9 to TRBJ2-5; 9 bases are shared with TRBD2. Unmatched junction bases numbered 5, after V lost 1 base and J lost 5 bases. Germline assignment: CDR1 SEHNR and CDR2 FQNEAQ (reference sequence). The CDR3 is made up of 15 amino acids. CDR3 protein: CASSLVRGGTETQYF. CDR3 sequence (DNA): TGTGCCAGCAGCTTAGTGCGGGGGGGTACGGAGACCCAGTACTTC.

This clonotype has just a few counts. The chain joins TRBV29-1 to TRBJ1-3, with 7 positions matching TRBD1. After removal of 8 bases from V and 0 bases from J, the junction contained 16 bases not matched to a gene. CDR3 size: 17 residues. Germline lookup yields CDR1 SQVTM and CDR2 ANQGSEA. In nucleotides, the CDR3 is TGCAGCCGTCCGGGACAAGGGACAGTGCGCTCTGGAAACACCATATATTTT. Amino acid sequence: CSRPGQGTVRSGNTIYF.

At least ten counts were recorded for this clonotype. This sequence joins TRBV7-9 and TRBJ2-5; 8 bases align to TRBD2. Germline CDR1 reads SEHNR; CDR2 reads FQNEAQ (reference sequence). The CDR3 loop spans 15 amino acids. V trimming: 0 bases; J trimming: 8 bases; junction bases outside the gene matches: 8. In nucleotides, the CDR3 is TGTGCCAGCAGCTTAGCTACGCGGGGGGACGTTACCCAGTACTTC. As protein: CASSLATRGDVTQYF.

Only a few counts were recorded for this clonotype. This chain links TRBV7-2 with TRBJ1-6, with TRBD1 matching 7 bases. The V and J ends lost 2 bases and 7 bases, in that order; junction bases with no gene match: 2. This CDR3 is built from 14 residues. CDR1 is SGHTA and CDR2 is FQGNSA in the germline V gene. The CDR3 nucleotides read TGTGCCAGCAGCTTAAGGGGACAGAATTCACCCCTCCACTTT. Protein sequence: CASSLRGQNSPLHF.

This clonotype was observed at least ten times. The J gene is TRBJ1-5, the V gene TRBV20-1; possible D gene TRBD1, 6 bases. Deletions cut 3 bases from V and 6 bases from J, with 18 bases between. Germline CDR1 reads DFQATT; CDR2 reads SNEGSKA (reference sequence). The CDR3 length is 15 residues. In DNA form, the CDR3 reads TGCAGTGCTAGTGGGTCTCCGGGAGGGGGTCAGCCCCAGCATTTT. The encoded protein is CSASGSPGGGQPQHF.

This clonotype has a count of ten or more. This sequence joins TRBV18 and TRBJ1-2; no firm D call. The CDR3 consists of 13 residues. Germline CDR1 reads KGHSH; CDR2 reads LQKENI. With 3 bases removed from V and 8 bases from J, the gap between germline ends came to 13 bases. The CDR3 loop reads CASSPHPFEGYTF. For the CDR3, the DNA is TGTGCCAGCTCACCTCACCCGTTCGAGGGCTACACCTTC.

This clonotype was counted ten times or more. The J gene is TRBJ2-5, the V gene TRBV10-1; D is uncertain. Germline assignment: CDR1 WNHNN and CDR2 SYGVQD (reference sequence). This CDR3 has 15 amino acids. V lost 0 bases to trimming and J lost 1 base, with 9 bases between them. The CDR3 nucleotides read TGCGCCAGCAGTGAGTCCCCGAGCCGCCAAGAGACCCAGTACTTC. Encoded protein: CASSESPSRQETQYF.

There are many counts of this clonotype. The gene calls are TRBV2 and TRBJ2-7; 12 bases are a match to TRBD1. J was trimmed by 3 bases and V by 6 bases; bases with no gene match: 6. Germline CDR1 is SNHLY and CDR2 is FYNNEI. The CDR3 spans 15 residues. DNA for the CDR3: TGTGCCAGCAGGGGACAGGGGGCTTCCCGCTACGAGCAGTACTTC. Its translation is CASRGQGASRYEQYF. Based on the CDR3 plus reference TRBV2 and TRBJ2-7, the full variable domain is EPEVTQTPSHQVTQMGQEVILRCVPISNHLYFYWYRQILGQKVEFLVSFYNNEISEKSEIFDDQFSVERPDGSNFTLKIRSTKLEDSAMYFCASRGQGASRYEQYFGPGTRLTVT.

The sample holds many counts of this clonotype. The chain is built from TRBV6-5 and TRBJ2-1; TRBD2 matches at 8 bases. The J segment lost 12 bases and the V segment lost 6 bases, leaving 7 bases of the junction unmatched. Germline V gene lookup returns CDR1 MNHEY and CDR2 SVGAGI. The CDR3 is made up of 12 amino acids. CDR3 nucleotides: TGTGCCAGCAGGGGACTAGTTGGAGGGCAGTTCTTC. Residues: CASRGLVGGQFF.